The next 30 T cell receptor beta chains were all read from a single sample in a study of T cell responses to AZD1222 COVID-19 vaccine. Libraries were prepared by immunoSEQ multiplex PCR; TCRdb keeps only in-frame clonotypes and omits some of them. The sample consists of 150,000 or so clones, roughly 90% of them appearing once. The starting material was peripheral blood, obtained on day 0 of AZD1222 vaccination. The source of these receptors is an adult in good health.

The CDR3 DNA follows: TGCGCCAGCAGCGGGACAGGGGGCGGTTGGTCAGGTGGAAACACCATATATTTT. It codes for CASSGTGGGWSGGNTIYF. The chain carries TRBV5-1 and TRBJ1-3; 12 bases are shared with TRBD1. V dropped 4 bases and J dropped 3; count of bases not matched to a gene: 11. This CDR3 has 18 amino acids. Germline values: CDR1 SGHRS, CDR2 YFSETQ. The full variable domain, completed using reference TRBV5-1 and TRBJ1-3, is KAGVTQTPRYLIKTRGQQVTLSCSPISGHRSVSWYQQTPGQGLQFLFEYFSETQRNKGNFPGRFSGRQFSNSRSEMNVSTLELGDSALYLCASSGTGGGWSGGNTIYFGEGSWLTVV.

The chain employs TRBV18 and TRBJ1-2; D possibly corresponds to TRBD1 (5 bases). Germline CDR1 KGHSH, CDR2 LQKENI. The V gene lost 6 bases and the J gene lost 8 bases, with 13 bases spanning the gap. This CDR3 has 12 residues. The CDR3: CASSRGGDGYTF. The DNA for the CDR3 is TGTGCCAGCTCGAGGGGAGGGGACGGCTACACCTTC.

The V gene is TRBV28, the J gene TRBJ1-5; D unclear. Germline lookup yields CDR1 MDHEN and CDR2 SYDVKM. Trimming removed 11 bases from V and 1 base from J, with 9 bases in between. This CDR3 is built from 12 residues. CDR3 bases: TGTGCCTCATCCGGGAGCAATCAGCCCCAGCATTTT. It is translated as CASSGSNQPQHF.

This chain connects TRBV18 to TRBJ1-3; D remains ambiguous. The CDR3 is made up of 15 amino acids. Germline V gene sequence: CDR1 KGHSH, CDR2 LQKENI. V shed 1 base and J shed 1 base, with 8 bases lying between them. This CDR3 is CASSPLGFSGNTIYF. As DNA, the CDR3 is TGTGCCAGCTCACCACTAGGGTTTTCTGGAAACACCATATATTTT.

This chain connects TRBV12-2 to TRBJ2-3; the table gives TRBD1 as D, unverified against the DNA. TRBV12-2 is a pseudogene. This CDR3 is built from 17 residues. CDR3 amino acids: CASRPQVVSTSTDTQYF. The CDR3 DNA sequence: TGTGCAAGTCGCCCGCAGGTAGTTAGTACTAGCACAGATACGCAGTATTTT.

The rearrangement uses TRBV18 and TRBJ1-1; the D gene is possibly TRBD1 (6 bases). Germline V lookup: CDR1 KGHSH, CDR2 LQKENI. This CDR3 has 16 amino acids. Trimming pared 4 bases from V and 0 bases from J, leaving 15 bases between. The CDR3 protein is CASSRESQGLNTEAFF. The CDR3 DNA reads TGTGCCAGCTCACGGGAGTCTCAGGGGCTGAACACTGAAGCTTTCTTT. Looking up the rest from reference TRBV18 and TRBJ1-1 gives the full variable domain: NAGVMQNPRHLVRRRGQEARLRCSPMKGHSHVYWYRQLPEEGLKFMVYLQKENIIDESGMPKERFSAEFPKEGPSILRIQQVVRGDSAAYFCASSRESQGLNTEAFFGQGTRLTVV.

The gene calls are TRBV18 and TRBJ1-1; D remains unclear. The CDR3 runs to 15 residues. Trimming shortened V by 0 bases and J by 2 bases, and 10 bases separated the two germline ends. In germline, CDR1 is KGHSH, CDR2 LQKENI. The CDR3 region is CASSPPRQFNTEAFF. In DNA, the CDR3 is TGTGCCAGCTCACCACCGCGGCAGTTTAACACTGAAGCTTTCTTT.

The chain has TRBV27 and TRBJ1-1; TRBD1 matches 9 bases. The CDR3 has 16 residues. Germline values: CDR1 MNHEY, CDR2 SMNVEV (reference sequence). The junction had 6 bases not matched to a gene; V was cut back by 3 bases and J by 1 base. CDR3 region: CASSFLGDRANTEAFF. The CDR3 DNA reads TGTGCCAGCAGTTTTCTTGGGGACAGGGCGAACACTGAAGCTTTCTTT.

The V call is TRBV6-1, the J call TRBJ1-2; D is perhaps TRBD1 (6 bases). The germline V gene has CDR1 MNHNS and CDR2 SASEGT. The CDR3 length is 14 residues. Between the trimmed V and J ends, which lost 8 bases and 7 bases, there was a span of 20 bases. CDR3 nucleotide sequence: TGTGCCAGCGCCATGGGGGGCTTGTCCTCTGGCTACACCTTC. This encodes CASAMGGLSSGYTF.

In its sample, this clone was seen a few times. J is TRBJ2-7 and V is TRBV19; 8 nucleotides match TRBD2. Germline values: CDR1 LNHDA, CDR2 SQIVND (reference sequence). The CDR3 is 14 amino acids. With V trimmed by 7 bases and J by 5 bases, 10 bases remained unmatched. The CDR3 sequence is CASKESGRSDEQYF. The CDR3, as DNA: TGTGCCAGTAAAGAAAGCGGGAGATCCGACGAGCAGTACTTC.

V usage is TRBV5-1 and J usage is TRBJ1-5; tentatively, D is TRBD1 (6 bases). Germline CDR1 SGHRS, CDR2 YFSETQ. Trimming pared 4 bases from V and 1 base from J, leaving 12 bases between. This CDR3 is 15 amino acids long. The CDR3 sequence is CASSGGQGSNQPQHF. In DNA form, the CDR3 reads TGCGCCAGCAGCGGAGGGCAGGGGAGCAATCAGCCCCAGCATTTT.

The chain employs TRBV6-5 and TRBJ1-1; D remains unclear. Trimming left V 0 bases short and J 4 bases short, with 12 bases between. Germline V gives CDR1 MNHEY, CDR2 SVGAGI. The CDR3 spans 15 residues. CDR3 residues: CASSYSSQASTEAFF. The CDR3 bases are TGTGCCAGCAGTTACTCGTCGCAGGCCTCCACTGAAGCTTTCTTT.

The chain couples TRBV7-6 to TRBJ2-3; the match to TRBD2 covers 14 bases. CDR1 and CDR2 (germline): SGHVS, FNYEAQ. The CDR3 has 18 residues. The J segment lost 3 bases and the V segment lost 0 bases, leaving 5 bases of the junction unmatched. CDR3 bases: TGTGCCAGCAGCTTAGCCAGACTAGCGGGGGGGCCAACAGATACGCAGTATTTT. Amino acid sequence: CASSLARLAGGPTDTQYF. Full variable domain (remainder filled in from reference TRBV7-6 and TRBJ2-3): GAGVSQSPRYKVTKRGQDVALRCDPISGHVSLYWYRQALGQGPEFLTYFNYEAQQDKSGLPNDRFSAERPEGSISTLTIQRTEQRDSAMYRCASSLARLAGGPTDTQYFGPGTRLTVL.

This chain uses TRBV27 with TRBJ1-1; D is perhaps TRBD1 (6 bases). The CDR3 spans 11 residues. Trimming shortened V by 7 bases and J by 8 bases, and 11 bases separated the two germline ends. CDR1 MNHEY and CDR2 SMNVEV come from the germline V gene (reference sequence). Here the CDR3 reads CASTEGGEAFF. The CDR3 DNA reads TGTGCCAGCACCGAGGGGGGAGAAGCTTTCTTT.

The chain uses TRBV15 and TRBJ2-1; weak D call: TRBD2 (5 bases). V was pared by 0 bases and J by 12 bases, with 12 bases between. CDR1 and CDR2 (germline): LNHNV, YYDKDF (reference sequence). CDR3 size: 13 residues. The CDR3 DNA follows: TGTGCCACCAGCAGAGAATATCCGGGATTGCAGTTCTTC. This gives the protein CATSREYPGLQFF.

This CDR3 is CASSQDGAGRTGSYEQYF. For the CDR3, the DNA is TGCGCCAGCAGCCAAGACGGCGCCGGAAGGACAGGGTCCTACGAGCAGTACTTC. The J gene is TRBJ2-7, the V gene TRBV4-3, with 8 bases fitting TRBD1. The germline gives CDR1 LGHNA, CDR2 YSLEER. V dropped 0 bases and J dropped 1; count of bases not matched to a gene: 11. The CDR3 runs to 18 residues.

The chain recombines TRBV7-8 with TRBJ2-2; 10 nucleotides agree with TRBD1. The CDR3 length is 15 residues. J lost 6 bases, V lost 6 bases, and 7 bases had no gene match. Germline V gene sequence: CDR1 SGHVS, CDR2 FQNEAQ. The CDR3 loop reads CASSPGQGISGELFF. In DNA, the CDR3 is TGTGCCAGCAGTCCGGGACAGGGGATATCCGGGGAGCTGTTTTTT. The full variable domain, in which reference TRBV7-8 and TRBJ2-2 provide the parts outside the CDR3, is GAGVSQSPRYKVAKRGQDVALRCDPISGHVSLFWYQQALGQGPEFLTYFQNEAQLDKSGLPSDRFFAERPEGSVSTLKIQRTQQEDSAVYLCASSPGQGISGELFFGEGSRLTVL.

CDR3 sequence (DNA): TGTGCCAGCAGTCTTACAACCAAAAAAAACACTGAAGCTTTCTTT. Its protein is CASSLTTKKNTEAFF. This chain uses TRBV27 with TRBJ1-1, with D hard to call. This CDR3 contains 15 residues. CDR1 is MNHEY, CDR2 SMNVEV, per germline (reference sequence). The V and J ends lost 5 bases and 2 bases respectively, with 15 bases between them.

This chain links TRBV9 with TRBJ2-1; TRBD2 agrees at 9 bases. After removal of 2 bases from V and 4 bases from J, the junction contained 1 base not matched to a gene. The CDR3 covers 14 residues. Germline V lookup: CDR1 SGDLS, CDR2 YYNGEE. CDR3 loop: CASSVSGSYNEQFF. DNA for the CDR3: TGTGCCAGCAGCGTTAGCGGGAGTTACAATGAGCAGTTCTTC.

The chain recombines TRBV19 with TRBJ1-5; D remains unclear. V was shortened by 4 bases and J by 11 bases, with 21 bases between the two germline ends. This CDR3 has 15 residues. The V gene's germline CDR1 is LNHDA and CDR2 SQIVND (reference sequence). The CDR3 DNA sequence: TGTGCCAGTAGTAGAGTGACACCCCCTGAATTGGCCCAGCATTTT. Its translation: CASSRVTPPELAQHF.

This clone occurred once. The rearrangement links TRBV6-2 or TRBV6-3 to TRBJ2-7; D tentatively fits TRBD1 or TRBD2 (5 bases each). The germline CDR1 and CDR2 sequences are MNHEY and SVGEGT. V was shortened by 6 bases and J by 0 bases, with 12 bases between the two germline ends. The CDR3 totals 14 residues. This CDR3 is CASSLSGPSYEQYF. The CDR3 coding sequence is TGTGCCAGCAGCTTGTCGGGACCCTCCTACGAGCAGTACTTC.

The chain employs TRBV7-9 and TRBJ1-5, with a tentative D call TRBD1 (6 bases). This CDR3 contains 16 residues. V was cut by 5 bases and J by 3 bases, with 17 bases left in between. Germline lookup yields CDR1 SEHNR and CDR2 FQNEAQ (reference sequence). CDR3 sequence (DNA): TGTGCCAGCAGCATCGGTGGGCAGGGGTACAATCAGCCCCAGCATTTT. This codes for CASSIGGQGYNQPQHF.

This clone was detected only once. V usage is TRBV19 and J usage is TRBJ2-7, with D unresolved. The germline V gene encodes CDR1 LNHDA and CDR2 SQIVND (reference sequence). V lost 8 bases to trimming and J lost 5 bases, with 19 bases between them. The CDR3 is 14 residues long. As DNA, the CDR3 is TGTGCCAGTGGCTACCGGATGAGGCCCCACGAGCAGTACTTC. This gives the protein CASGYRMRPHEQYF.

This clone was observed a few times. The chain carries TRBV7-9 and TRBJ1-1; 9 positions agree with TRBD1. This CDR3 has 15 residues. V lost 5 bases and J lost 4; bases outside the gene matches: 8. CDR1 and CDR2 from the germline V gene are SEHNR and FQNEAQ (reference sequence). CDR3: CASSQRDREFTEAFF. Here the CDR3 DNA reads TGTGCCAGCAGCCAGCGGGACAGGGAGTTCACTGAAGCTTTCTTT.

This clone was seen a single time. CDR3 in amino acids: CATSDSHGYTF. In DNA, the CDR3 is TGTGCCACCAGTGATTCGCATGGCTACACCTTC. The V gene is TRBV24-1, the J gene TRBJ1-2; D unclear. V lost 2 bases, J lost 6 bases, and 3 bases lay in between. Germline CDR1 KGHDR, CDR2 SFDVKD. The CDR3 sequence is 11 residues long.

V gene TRBV5-5 combines with J gene TRBJ1-5, with 11 bases lining up with TRBD1. The V and J ends lost 5 bases and 2 bases, in that order; junction bases with no gene match: 9. CDR1 SGHKS and CDR2 YYEKEE come from the germline V gene (reference sequence). CDR3 length: 17 amino acids. The DNA of the CDR3 is TGTGCCAGCAGATCGGGACAGGGGGGAGGCGGCAATCAGCCCCAGCATTTT. Translated, it gives CASRSGQGGGGNQPQHF.

This clone showed up just once. The junction departs from the called germline gene at one end, perhaps through a read error. The chain recombines TRBV7-7 with TRBJ2-2; D unclear. Germline assignment: CDR1 SSHAT and CDR2 FNYEAQ (reference sequence). The CDR3 is 16 amino acids. CDR3 coding DNA: TGTGCTAGCAGCCGTATGGGCCCCTTAGGAACCGGGGAGCTGTTTTTT. Translated, it gives CASSRMGPLGTGELFF.

This chain connects TRBV19 to TRBJ2-7; D is uncertain. Between the trimmed V and J ends, which lost 6 bases and 0 bases, there was a span of 12 bases. The CDR3 is made up of 14 amino acids. Germline V gives CDR1 LNHDA, CDR2 SQIVND (reference sequence). CDR3 coding DNA: TGTGCCAGTAGACGAGACGGTAACTCCTACGAGCAGTACTTC. Protein sequence: CASRRDGNSYEQYF.

The rearrangement links TRBV7-2 to TRBJ1-2, with D tentatively TRBD1 (6 bases). This CDR3 region has 15 residues. Trimming shortened V by 1 base and J by 8 bases, and 17 bases separated the two germline ends. Per the germline V gene, CDR1 is SGHTA and CDR2 is FQGNSA. CDR3 protein: CASSLGWGGASGYTF. In nucleotides, the CDR3 is TGTGCCAGCAGCTTAGGATGGGGGGGCGCGAGCGGCTACACCTTC.

This chain uses TRBV6-5 with TRBJ1-2; 7 bases align to TRBD1. The CDR3 spans 12 residues. Germline V CDR1 and CDR2: MNHEY, SVGAGI. The V and J ends lost 7 bases and 8 bases, in that order; junction bases with no gene match: 7. Here the CDR3 DNA reads TGTGCCAGCATCGACAGGGAAGACGGCTACACCTTC. Residues: CASIDREDGYTF.